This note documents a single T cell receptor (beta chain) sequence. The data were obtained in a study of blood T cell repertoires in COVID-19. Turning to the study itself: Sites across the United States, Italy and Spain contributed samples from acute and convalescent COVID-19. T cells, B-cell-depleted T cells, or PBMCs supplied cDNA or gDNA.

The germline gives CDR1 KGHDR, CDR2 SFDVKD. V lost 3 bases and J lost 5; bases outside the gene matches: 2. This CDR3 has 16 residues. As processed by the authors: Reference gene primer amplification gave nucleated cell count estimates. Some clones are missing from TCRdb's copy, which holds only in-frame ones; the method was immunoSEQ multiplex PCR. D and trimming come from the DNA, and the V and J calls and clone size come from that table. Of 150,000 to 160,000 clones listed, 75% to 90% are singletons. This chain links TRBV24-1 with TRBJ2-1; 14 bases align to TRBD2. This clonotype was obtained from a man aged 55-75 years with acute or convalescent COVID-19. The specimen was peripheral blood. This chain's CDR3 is CATSDRGLAGDNEQFF. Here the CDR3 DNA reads TGTGCCACCAGTGATAGGGGACTAGCGGGAGACAATGAGCAGTTCTTC.